Listed here are 26 T cell receptor beta chains from one sample, sequenced in a study of regulatory T cells in long-lasting Graves disease. Investigators prepared the TCR beta libraries by applying iRepertoire HTBI primers and Arm-PCR of CDR3 regions. TCRdb reanalysed the multiplex PCR reads using MiXCR and keeps one entry per CDR3 protein. The sample has approximately 470,000 distinct CDR3 sequences, under 25% seen once. Time point specified: persistent/refractory GD, antithyroid drugs over 5 years with positive TRAb. RNA extracted from PBMCs served as the sequencing template. Source: peripheral blood mononuclear cells (PBMCs), taken when the disease was refractory, from a patient treated with antithyroid drugs. Receptor source: a female donor with Graves disease.

This clonotype was detected only a few times. This chain connects TRBV28 to TRBJ2-3; 10 nucleotides agree with TRBD2. Germline CDR1 MDHEN, CDR2 SYDVKM. There are 16 residues in the CDR3. V lost 5 bases to trimming and J lost 6 bases; unmatched junction nucleotides: 11. The CDR3 sequence is CASSQTSPGLADTQYF. The CDR3 nucleotides read TGTGCCAGCAGTCAAACTTCCCCGGGACTAGCGGATACGCAGTATTTT.

The chain carries TRBV4-3 and TRBJ2-7; 8 positions match TRBD1. V lost 3 bases and J lost 5; bases outside the gene matches: 6. The CDR3 is 14 amino acids. CDR1 and CDR2 (germline): LGHNA, YSLEER. In DNA, the CDR3 is TGCGCCAGCAGCCAGACAGGGGATCTAGACGAGCAGTACTTC. As protein: CASSQTGDLDEQYF.

Only a few counts were recorded for this clonotype. The chain recombines TRBV20-1 with TRBJ2-7; D is possibly TRBD2 (6 bases). The V gene lost 6 bases and the J gene lost 2 bases, with 14 bases spanning the gap. The CDR3 has 13 amino acids. Germline V gene lookup returns CDR1 DFQATT and CDR2 SNEGSKA (reference sequence). The CDR3, as DNA: TGCAGTGCCCTCCATAGCGGCCCCTACGAGCAGTACTTC. The encoded protein is CSALHSGPYEQYF.

This clonotype occurred many times. The chain joins TRBV7-2 to TRBJ1-2, with 8 bases matching TRBD1. The CDR3 is 14 amino acids. Germline CDR1 and CDR2: SGHTA and FQGNSA. V trimming: 6 bases; J trimming: 2 bases; junction bases outside the gene matches: 5. The CDR3 region has the DNA TGTGCCAGCAGTCCCAGGGGGCGAAACTATGGCTACACCTTC. Translation gives CASSPRGRNYGYTF. Looking up the rest from reference TRBV7-2 and TRBJ1-2 gives the full variable domain: GAGVSQSPSNKVTEKGKDVELRCDPISGHTALYWYRQSLGQGLEFLIYFQGNSAPDKSGLPSDRFSAERTGGSVSTLTIQRTQQEDSAVYLCASSPRGRNYGYTFGSGTRLTVV.

The chain carries TRBV4-1 and TRBJ1-6; D is unclear. There are 17 residues in the CDR3. Germline CDR1 is MGHRA and CDR2 is YSYEKL. The V end was cut by 0 bases, the J end by 7 bases, with 16 bases between. CDR3 residues: CASSQEPVDVYNSPLHF. Written as DNA, the CDR3 is TGCGCCAGCAGCCAAGAGCCGGTGGACGTCTACAATTCACCCCTCCACTTT.

J is TRBJ2-6 and V is TRBV7-6; 8 bases map to TRBD2. Germline CDR1 reads SGHVS; CDR2 reads FNYEAQ. The CDR3 covers 18 residues. After removal of 5 bases from V and 3 bases from J, the junction contained 12 bases not matched to a gene. This CDR3 is CASSEEVAGFGGANVLTF. CDR3 in DNA: TGTGCCAGCAGCGAAGAGGTAGCGGGGTTTGGTGGGGCCAACGTCCTGACTTTC.

The DNA of the CDR3 is TGTGCCAGCAAGCCAGTTGGCACAGATACGCAGTATTTT. This gives the protein CASKPVGTDTQYF. V usage is TRBV12-3 or TRBV12-4 and J usage is TRBJ2-3; unclear D gene. The CDR3 consists of 13 residues. V was shortened by 7 bases and J by 1 base, with 9 bases between the two germline ends.

Of note for this clonotype: A much larger clone is a single base away; this may be a read error. The genes are TRBV28 and TRBJ2-7; possibly TRBD1 or TRBD2 for D (5 bases each). From germline, CDR1 is MDHEN and CDR2 SYDVKM. The CDR3 runs 14 residues. V was cut by 10 bases and J by 0 bases, with 16 bases left in between. The CDR3 DNA reads TGTGCCACCTGGCCAGAGGGGCACTCCTACGAGCAGTACGTC. Translation: CATWPEGHSYEQYV.

The gene calls are TRBV4-1 and TRBJ1-1; 7 bases agree with TRBD1. The CDR3 totals 15 residues. Germline V CDR1 and CDR2: MGHRA, YSYEKL. The ends lost 1 base at V and 5 bases at J; junction bases unmatched: 7. The chain's CDR3 is CASSQVVQGGTEAFF. The DNA of the CDR3 is TGCGCCAGCAGCCAAGTGGTGCAGGGGGGAACTGAAGCTTTCTTT.

This clonotype was recorded many times. The J gene is TRBJ1-4, the V gene TRBV20-1; 9 nucleotides match TRBD1. CDR3 length: 14 residues. Germline-derived CDR1 and CDR2 are DFQATT and SNEGSKA (reference sequence). Trimming removed 5 bases from V and 7 bases from J; junction bases left unmatched: 8. The CDR3 loop reads CSAPHRGRFEKLFF. The CDR3 coding sequence is TGCAGTGCTCCACACAGGGGGCGGTTTGAAAAACTGTTTTTT.

At least ten counts were recorded for this clonotype. The chain has TRBV7-3 and TRBJ2-7; 7 bases are a match to TRBD2. The J segment lost 2 bases and the V segment lost 0 bases, leaving 7 bases of the junction unmatched. Germline V gene sequence: CDR1 SGHTA, CDR2 FQGTGA. This CDR3 region has 16 residues. The CDR3 loop is CASSLTASGPTYEQYF. Written as DNA, the CDR3 is TGTGCCAGCAGCTTAACGGCTAGCGGTCCTACCTACGAGCAGTACTTC.

The genes are TRBV20-1 and TRBJ2-2; the D is unclear. V lost 4 bases, J lost 6 bases, and 18 bases lay in between. Germline V lookup: CDR1 DFQATT, CDR2 SNEGSKA (reference sequence). This CDR3 is 15 amino acids long. The DNA for the CDR3 is TGCAGTGCTACAAGGGATGGGGAATTGGCCGGGGAGCTGTTTTTT. It specifies CSATRDGELAGELFF.

This clonotype was recorded at least ten times. The genes are TRBV7-8 and TRBJ2-2; D might be TRBD1 or TRBD2, each matching 5 bases. This CDR3 spans 16 amino acids. V dropped 2 bases and J dropped 6 bases, with 16 bases sitting between them. Germline V CDR1 and CDR2: SGHVS, FQNEAQ. CDR3 bases: TGTGCCAGCAGCTTAATTACGGGGCTCTGGGCCGGGGAGCTGTTTTTT. The encoded protein is CASSLITGLWAGELFF. Using reference TRBV7-8 and TRBJ2-2 for the parts outside the CDR3, the full variable domain is GAGVSQSPRYKVAKRGQDVALRCDPISGHVSLFWYQQALGQGPEFLTYFQNEAQLDKSGLPSDRFFAERPEGSVSTLKIQRTQQEDSAVYLCASSLITGLWAGELFFGEGSRLTVL.

This clonotype was found a few times. This chain connects TRBV6-1 to TRBJ2-7; TRBD2 might be the D (6 bases). The germline V and J ends were trimmed by 8 bases and 4 bases, with 15 bases remaining between them. The CDR3 totals 13 residues. Germline CDR1 reads MNHNS; CDR2 reads SASEGT. The CDR3 sequence is CASHNAGQYEQYF. The CDR3 coding sequence is TGTGCCAGCCACAATGCGGGGCAGTACGAGCAGTACTTC.

This clonotype was seen a few times. The chain joins TRBV7-9 to TRBJ2-7; D is undetermined. This CDR3 is built from 12 residues. Trimming stripped 5 bases from V and 5 bases from J, with 10 bases between. In germline, CDR1 is SEHNR, CDR2 FQNEAQ (reference sequence). Here the CDR3 DNA reads TGTGCCAGCAGCGTAAAACCCCACGAGCAGTACTTC. Translation gives CASSVKPHEQYF.

This clonotype was seen more than once but under ten times. The J gene is TRBJ2-7, the V gene TRBV5-1, with 9 bases identical to TRBD1. Germline V gives CDR1 SGHRS, CDR2 YFSETQ. The ends lost 4 bases at V and 4 bases at J; junction bases unmatched: 9. This CDR3 has 15 residues. The CDR3 spells CASSTGQGIRYEQYF. CDR3 nucleotide sequence: TGCGCCAGCAGCACCGGACAGGGGATTCGGTACGAGCAGTACTTC.

This clonotype was detected ten times or more. This CDR3 is CASSHTGGQPQHF. CDR3 DNA sequence: TGTGCCAGCAGCCACACTGGGGGACAGCCCCAGCATTTT. The chain has TRBV7-8 and TRBJ1-5; perhaps TRBD1 as D (5 bases). The V end was cut by 5 bases, the J end by 7 bases, with 12 bases between. The length of the CDR3 is 13 residues. Germline CDR1 SGHVS, CDR2 FQNEAQ.

The rearrangement joins TRBV6-1 to TRBJ1-1, with D perhaps matching TRBD1 (5 bases). Germline CDR1 MNHNS, CDR2 SASEGT. V was clipped by 11 bases and J by 1 base, with 20 bases between them. The CDR3 covers 15 residues. The chain's CDR3 is CAGTPEVGRNTEAFF. The CDR3 nucleotides are TGTGCCGGCACCCCTGAGGTGGGGCGGAACACTGAAGCTTTCTTT.

This clonotype has more than one count but fewer than ten. V gene TRBV3-1 combines with J gene TRBJ2-7; D unresolved. The CDR3 loop spans 12 amino acids. V lost 3 bases and J 6 bases, leaving 9 bases between the germline ends. Germline V gene sequence: CDR1 LGHDT, CDR2 YNNKEL (reference sequence). CDR3 region: CASSHWGGEQYF. The CDR3 bases are TGTGCCAGCAGCCATTGGGGTGGCGAGCAGTACTTC.

This chain links TRBV25-1 with TRBJ1-1; 7 bases map to TRBD1. The germline V gene has CDR1 MGHDK and CDR2 SYGVNS. V shed 8 bases, J shed 4 bases, and the junction held 4 bases outside the gene matches. The CDR3 runs to 12 residues. As DNA, the CDR3 is TGTGCCAGCGCTACAGGGGTCACTGAAGCTTTCTTT. Amino acids: CASATGVTEAFF.

This clonotype was counted ten times or more. This chain links TRBV20-1 with TRBJ2-7; D is unclear. V dropped 2 bases and J dropped 3 bases, with 17 bases sitting between them. The length of the CDR3 is 15 residues. Germline CDR1 DFQATT, CDR2 SNEGSKA (reference sequence). CDR3 protein: CSARNALGSIYEQYF. CDR3 DNA: TGCAGTGCTAGAAATGCATTGGGCTCAATCTACGAGCAGTACTTC.

This chain links TRBV19 with TRBJ1-1; D may be TRBD1 (5 bases). Per germline, CDR1 LNHDA and CDR2 SQIVND (reference sequence). This CDR3 has 12 residues. The ends were cut back, 7 bases at V and 5 bases at J, with 11 bases in the middle. CDR3 sequence: CASTEGETEAFF. The CDR3 coding sequence is TGTGCCAGTACCGAAGGGGAAACTGAAGCTTTCTTT.

This clonotype is a singleton in its sample. This likely traces to a read error, being one base from a far larger clone. The chain links TRBV6-5 to TRBJ2-7, with 8 bases aligning to TRBD1. Germline CDR1 MNHEY, CDR2 SVGAGI. V lost 4 bases and J lost 5; bases outside the gene matches: 13. This CDR3 region has 16 residues. The CDR3 nucleotides are TGTGCCAGCAGTTCACCCTCTGACAGGGGACTTGACGAGCAGTACTTC. It yields the protein CASSSPSDRGLDEQYF.

This clonotype was detected ten times or more. The rearrangement uses TRBV13 and TRBJ2-5, with D perhaps matching TRBD1 or TRBD2 (5 bases each). The CDR3 is 13 amino acids. Germline loops: CDR1 PRHDT, CDR2 FYEKMQ (reference sequence). Trimming left V 0 bases short and J 6 bases short, with 8 bases between. CDR3 DNA: TGTGCCAGCAGCTTAGGGGGACGAAAGACCCAGTACTTC. Its translation is CASSLGGRKTQYF.

This chain uses TRBV20-1 with TRBJ1-6; TRBD1 might be the D (5 bases). Germline-derived CDR1 and CDR2 are DFQATT and SNEGSKA (reference sequence). V lost 3 bases and J 8 bases, leaving 20 bases between the germline ends. The CDR3 sequence is 16 residues long. CDR3 DNA sequence: TGCAGTGCTAGGACCAGGGAGGTCGAGTTTTATTCACCCCTCCACTTT. Its protein product is CSARTREVEFYSPLHF.

In this sample, this clonotype turned up many times. The V and J genes are TRBV6-2 or TRBV6-3 and TRBJ2-7, with D possibly being TRBD2 (7 bases). The CDR3 spans 13 residues. Germline V gene lookup returns CDR1 MNHEY and CDR2 SVGEGT. The V end lost 6 bases, the J end lost 6 bases, and 15 bases lay between the germline ends. CDR3 region: CASSVRGGAEQYF. In nucleotides, the CDR3 is TGTGCCAGCAGCGTCAGGGGAGGGGCCGAGCAGTACTTC.